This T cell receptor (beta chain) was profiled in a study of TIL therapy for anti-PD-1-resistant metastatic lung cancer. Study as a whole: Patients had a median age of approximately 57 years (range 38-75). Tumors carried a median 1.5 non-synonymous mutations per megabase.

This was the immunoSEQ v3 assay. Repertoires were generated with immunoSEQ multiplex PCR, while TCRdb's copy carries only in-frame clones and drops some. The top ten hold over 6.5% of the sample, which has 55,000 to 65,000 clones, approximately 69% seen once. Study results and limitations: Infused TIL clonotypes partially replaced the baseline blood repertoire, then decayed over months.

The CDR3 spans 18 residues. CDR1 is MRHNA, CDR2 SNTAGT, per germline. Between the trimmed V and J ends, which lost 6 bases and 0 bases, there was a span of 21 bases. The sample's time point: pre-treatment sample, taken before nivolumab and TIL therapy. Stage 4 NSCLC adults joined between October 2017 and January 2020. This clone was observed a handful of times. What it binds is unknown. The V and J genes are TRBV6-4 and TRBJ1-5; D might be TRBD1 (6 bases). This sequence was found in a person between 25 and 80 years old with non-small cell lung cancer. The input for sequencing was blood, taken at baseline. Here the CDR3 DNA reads TGTGCCAGCAGAAACGACAGGCCAGACTGTTATAGCAATCAGCCCCAGCATTTT. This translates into CASRNDRPDCYSNQPQHF.